This TCR beta chain derives from a study of OX40 agonist ivuxolimab in advanced cancers. Some background on the complete study: Ivuxolimab, which targeted the costimulatory receptor OX40 (CD134), was an agonistic, fully human IgG2 monoclonal antibody. Intravenous ivuxolimab was administered to patients every 2 weeks at six dose levels: 0.01, 0.1, 0.3, 1.5, 3 and 10 mg/kg. Of the roughly 51 patients in dose escalation, 19 had hepatocellular carcinoma, about 15 had melanoma, 9 had renal cell carcinoma and 9 had head and neck cancer. In the dose-escalation cohort, 75% to 85% of patients were male, and the mean age was roughly 60 years with a range of roughly 20 to 85. Patients were allowed to have had prior anti-PD-1, anti-PD-L1 or anti-CTLA-4 therapy, and roughly 40% of the dose-escalation patients had been treated with checkpoint inhibitors. Partial responses were achieved by three dose-escalation patients, of whom one had hepatocellular carcinoma and two had cutaneous melanoma. The purpose of peripheral TCRbeta sequencing was to test whether ivuxolimab changed TCR sequence diversity and led to clonal T-cell expansion. The paper reports the monotherapy dose-escalation portion (N = 52 patients) of the phase I ivuxolimab trial.

The CDR3 runs 16 amino acids, cysteine and phenylalanine included. Here the CDR3 DNA is all that survives: 48 bases in frame from base 1. The germline V gene specifies MGHRA as CDR1 and YSYEKL as CDR2. Deletion took 4 bases off V and 0 bases off J, with a span of 16 bases between the germline ends. Genomic DNA was isolated from the sorted cells so that the TCRbeta CDR3 region could be sequenced. The immunoSEQ Assay was used to sequence the TCRbeta CDR3 regions. Here the immuneACCESS table is served through TCRdb, limited to in-frame sequences with V and J called. Missing clones are a known gap in these copies; in checked studies unresolved V genes cover under half, and the rest lacks a known reason. A total of roughly 90,000 clones appear in this sample, over 85% of them only once. Jointly, the top ten make up 0.7% to 0.9% of the sample. As to this clone: Which antigen it targets is not known. Base qualities are not provided; no much larger clone lies one nucleotide away.

Patients with a history of autoimmune disease or receiving systemic immunosuppression were excluded from the trial. Peripheral blood for TCR sequencing was collected from all dose cohorts at baseline, on cycle 4 day 1, and on cycle 7 day 1. Samples came from an open-label, multicenter, first-in-human phase I dose-escalation trial of ivuxolimab. The trial enrolled adults with locally advanced or metastatic head and neck squamous cell, hepatocellular, melanoma or renal cell carcinoma. CD4+ and CD8+ T cells were sorted separately from peripheral blood before TCR sequencing. Study-level results and caveats: After ivuxolimab, more expanded clones were found on average in CD8+ T cells than in CD4+ T cells. Low levels of normalized T-cell clonal expansion were also shown by some nonresponding patients. In the 0.1-3.0 mg/kg groups, partial responders were among the patients with the lowest normalized peripheral clonal expansion, particularly in CD8+ T cells. The antigen specificity of the clonally expanded peripheral T cells was not determined. At doses from 0.1 to 3.0 mg/kg, clonal expansion was seen in both CD4+ and CD8+ blood T cells between baseline and week 6.

This clonotype originated in an adult with an advanced solid tumor such as melanoma, head and neck, liver or kidney cancer. The sample was CD4+ or CD8+ T cells sorted from blood, taken in a trial of the OX40 agonist ivuxolimab. Recombination joined TRBV4-1 with TRBJ2-7, with TRBD1 perhaps the D gene, on 6 matching bases. The nucleotides read TGCGCCAGCAGCCGTACCGGGACAACTTCCTCCTACGAGCAGTACTTC. Translation gives CASSRTGTTSSYEQYF.